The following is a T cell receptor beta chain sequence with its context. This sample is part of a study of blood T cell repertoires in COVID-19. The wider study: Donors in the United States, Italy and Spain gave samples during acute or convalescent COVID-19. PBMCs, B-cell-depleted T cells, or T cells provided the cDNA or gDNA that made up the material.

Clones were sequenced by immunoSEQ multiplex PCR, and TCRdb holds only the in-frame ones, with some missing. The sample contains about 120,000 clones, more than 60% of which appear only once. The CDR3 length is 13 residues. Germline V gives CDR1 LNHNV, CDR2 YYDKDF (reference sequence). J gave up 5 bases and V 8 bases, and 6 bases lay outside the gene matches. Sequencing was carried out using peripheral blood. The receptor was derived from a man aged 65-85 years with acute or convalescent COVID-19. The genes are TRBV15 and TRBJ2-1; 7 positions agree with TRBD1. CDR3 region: CATRQGVDNEQFF. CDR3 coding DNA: TGTGCCACCCGACAGGGAGTCGACAATGAGCAGTTCTTC.